This T cell receptor (beta chain) comes out of a study of T cell responses to AZD1222 COVID-19 vaccine. The overall study: Whether given at about 4 or about 12 weeks, second doses were pooled.

Findings and caveats of the study: The study identified only 6 or 7 AZD1222 recipients as seropositive at baseline. Possibly, clonal diversity was underestimated; donors were largely white British and included more females. When two AZD1222 doses had been given, Spike-specific TCR breadth and depth rose.

Assay used: immunoSEQ multiplex PCR; TCRdb lists only in-frame clones, some missing. The top ten clones hold 1.9% of a sample with some 130,000 clones, approximately 90% of them seen once. A note on this clone: The antigen is unknown.

The CDR3 totals 13 residues. The V gene end was trimmed by 5 bases and the J gene end by 8 bases; junction bases not matched to a gene: 4. The germline V gene has CDR1 LNHDA and CDR2 SQIVND (reference sequence). The chain joins TRBV19 to TRBJ1-4; 8 bases align to TRBD1. The input for sequencing was peripheral blood, taken on day 0 of AZD1222 vaccination. The source of this sequence is an adult in good health. The CDR3 loop reads CASSEQGVEKLFF. CDR3 in DNA: TGTGCCAGTAGTGAACAGGGGGTAGAAAAACTGTTTTTT.